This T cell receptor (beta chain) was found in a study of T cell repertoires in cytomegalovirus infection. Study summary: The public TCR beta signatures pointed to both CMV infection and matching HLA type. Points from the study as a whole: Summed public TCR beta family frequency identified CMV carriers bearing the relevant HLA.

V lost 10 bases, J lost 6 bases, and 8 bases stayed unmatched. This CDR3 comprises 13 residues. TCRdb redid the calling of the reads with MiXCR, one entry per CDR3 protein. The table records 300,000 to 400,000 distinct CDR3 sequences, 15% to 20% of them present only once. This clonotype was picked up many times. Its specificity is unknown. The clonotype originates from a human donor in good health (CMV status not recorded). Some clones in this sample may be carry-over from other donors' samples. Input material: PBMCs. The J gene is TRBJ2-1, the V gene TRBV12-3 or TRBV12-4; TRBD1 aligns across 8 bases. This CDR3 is CATDRQGINEQFF. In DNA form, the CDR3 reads TGTGCCACGGATCGACAGGGGATCAATGAGCAGTTCTTC.